This TCR beta chain was observed in a study of blood T cell repertoires in COVID-19. Across the study: PBMCs, B-cell-depleted T cells, or T cells provided the cDNA or gDNA that made up the material.

The length of the CDR3 is 16 residues. CDR1 and CDR2 from the germline V gene are KGHSH and LQKENI. V lost 3 bases to trimming and J lost 0 bases, with 11 bases between them. Method: immunoSEQ multiplex PCR; TCRdb's copy keeps in-frame clones and lacks some. The repertoire holds about 30,000 clones, around 90% seen once, with around 8.2% in the top ten. The clonotype was recovered from a man aged 70-80 years with active or convalescent COVID-19. The chain employs TRBV18 and TRBJ1-4; no firm D call. The sequenced sample was peripheral blood. CDR3 protein: CASSPNGGATNEKLFF. As DNA, the CDR3 is TGTGCCAGCTCACCCAACGGCGGGGCAACTAATGAAAAACTGTTTTTT.